This passage covers 30 T cell receptor beta chains from one sample sequenced in a study of blood T cell repertoires in COVID-19. Data came from immunoSEQ multiplex PCR; TCRdb stores just in-frame clones and leaves some out. The table lists over 250,000 clones, 88% of them singletons. The sample consisted of peripheral blood. All receptors derive from a woman aged 40 to 50 who had recovered from COVID-19.

The sample holds one count of this clone. The chain combines TRBV5-4 with TRBJ1-2; D call uncertain. The CDR3 spans 15 residues. Trimming took off 0 bases at V and 6 bases at J, with 15 bases between the two ends. Germline V lookup: CDR1 SGHNT, CDR2 YYREEE (reference sequence). The CDR3 nucleotides are TGTGCCAGCAGCTTGGCCATGGGAGGGCCGCATGGCTACACCTTC. This encodes CASSLAMGGPHGYTF.

This sequence joins TRBV5-4 and TRBJ2-3; 12 nucleotides match TRBD2. CDR1 and CDR2 (germline): SGHNT, YYREEE (reference sequence). V gave up 4 bases and J gave up 1 base; unmatched junction bases: 13. This CDR3 comprises 19 residues. CDR3 loop: CASSTLTSGRGAGTDTQYF. The CDR3 nucleotides read TGTGCCAGCAGCACCCTGACTAGCGGGAGAGGAGCGGGCACAGATACGCAGTATTTT.

This clone was counted a few times. This chain joins TRBV6-5 and TRBJ2-7; 10 nucleotides line up with TRBD2. The CDR3 totals 15 residues. The J segment lost 4 bases and the V segment lost 7 bases, leaving 10 bases of the junction unmatched. Germline V lookup: CDR1 MNHEY, CDR2 SVGAGI. The CDR3 reads CASTPGGSGRYEQYF. CDR3 bases: TGTGCCAGCACGCCGGGTGGTAGCGGGAGGTACGAGCAGTACTTC.

V and J are TRBV28 and TRBJ2-3; TRBD2 matches at 10 bases. J was trimmed by 2 bases and V by 4 bases; bases with no gene match: 9. The CDR3 runs to 17 residues. Germline CDR1 reads MDHEN; CDR2 reads SYDVKM. The CDR3 DNA reads as TGTGCCAGCAGTTACGGTAGGCTAGCGGGGGCCACAGATACGCAGTATTTT. Its protein is CASSYGRLAGATDTQYF.

The rearrangement links TRBV6-2 or TRBV6-3 to TRBJ2-1; 14 nucleotides align to TRBD2. In germline, CDR1 is MNHEY, CDR2 SVGEGT. This CDR3 region has 16 residues. The trim removed 2 bases at V and 8 bases at J, leaving 5 bases unmatched. CDR3 loop: CASSYRTSGRWHEQFF. In DNA form, the CDR3 reads TGTGCCAGCAGTTACCGGACTAGCGGGAGGTGGCATGAGCAGTTCTTC.

This chain links TRBV7-8 with TRBJ2-7; TRBD2 is a possible D gene (6 bases). The CDR3 loop spans 14 amino acids. V was shortened by 5 bases and J by 9 bases, with 20 bases between the two germline ends. Germline V gene lookup returns CDR1 SGHVS and CDR2 FQNEAQ. The CDR3 loop reads CASSPGLVDRAQYF. The CDR3, as DNA: TGTGCCAGCAGCCCGGGACTGGTAGATCGTGCGCAGTACTTC.

The J gene is TRBJ2-7, the V gene TRBV27; D uncertain. V lost 4 bases and J 3 bases, leaving 16 bases between the germline ends. This CDR3 has 15 residues. The V gene's germline CDR1 is MNHEY and CDR2 SMNVEV (reference sequence). The CDR3 bases are TGTGCCAGCAGTTGTGACGGATCCCACTACTACGAGCAGTACGTC. Protein sequence: CASSCDGSHYYEQYV.

This chain uses TRBV3-1 (or the pseudogene TRBV3-2) with TRBJ2-5; D possibly corresponds to TRBD2 (6 bases). The V and J ends lost 10 bases and 5 bases respectively, with 11 bases between them. This CDR3 is built from 11 residues. Germline values: CDR1 LGHDT, CDR2 YNNKEL (reference sequence). Written as DNA, the CDR3 is TGTGCCACCAAACGGGGGGAGACCCAGTACTTC. It specifies CATKRGETQYF.

This clone was seen just once. This chain connects TRBV14 to TRBJ2-2, with a possible D match to TRBD2 (6 bases). V lost 4 bases and J 2 bases, leaving 17 bases between the germline ends. Germline CDR1 is SGHDN and CDR2 is FVKESK. The CDR3 totals 17 residues. The CDR3 spells CASSPTRGRPNTGELFF. The DNA for the CDR3 is TGTGCCAGCAGCCCCACCCGGGGGAGGCCAAACACCGGGGAGCTGTTTTTT.

This clone was seen a few times. In DNA form, the CDR3 reads TGTGCCAGCAGCCAAGGGAAAGGACAGGGGGAATCTTGGGAGACCCAGTACTTC. Residues: CASSQGKGQGESWETQYF. The V call is TRBV4-2, the J call TRBJ2-5; TRBD1 aligns across 10 bases. Germline V CDR1 and CDR2: LGHNA, YNFKEQ. After removal of 1 base from V and 5 bases from J, the junction contained 13 bases not matched to a gene. CDR3 size: 18 residues.

V is TRBV7-9 and J is TRBJ2-1, with 13 bases aligning to TRBD2. The germline V gene has CDR1 SEHNR and CDR2 FQNEAQ (reference sequence). CDR3 size: 16 residues. V lost 5 bases to trimming and J lost 6 bases; unmatched junction nucleotides: 7. The CDR3 loop is CASSALAGGPGNEQFF. CDR3 sequence (DNA): TGTGCCAGCAGCGCACTAGCGGGAGGGCCGGGCAATGAGCAGTTCTTC.

CDR3 sequence reads: CASTAKGQRSSYNSPLHF. The CDR3 DNA reads TGTGCCAGCACGGCGAAGGGGCAACGGAGCTCCTATAATTCACCCCTCCACTTT. J is TRBJ1-6 and V is TRBV5-4; a possible D gene is TRBD1 (5 bases). This CDR3 spans 18 amino acids. The V end was cut by 6 bases, the J end by 0 bases, with 19 bases between. The germline V gene has CDR1 SGHNT and CDR2 YYREEE (reference sequence). Full variable domain (remainder filled in from reference TRBV5-4 and TRBJ1-6): ETGVTQSPTHLIKTRGQQVTLRCSSQSGHNTVSWYQQALGQGPQFIFQYYREEENGRGNFPPRFSGLQFPNYSSELNVNALELDDSALYLCASTAKGQRSSYNSPLHFGNGTRLTVT.

The CDR3 nucleotides are TGCGCCAGCAGCCAACTACTAGCGGGAGAAATGGGGTCCACAGATACGCAGTATTTT. Translated: CASSQLLAGEMGSTDTQYF. This chain links TRBV4-3 with TRBJ2-3; 11 bases line up with TRBD2. Germline V gene data show CDR1 as LGHNA and CDR2 as YSLEER. Trimming removed 2 bases from V and 2 bases from J; junction bases left unmatched: 12. The length of the CDR3 is 19 residues.

The chain couples TRBV30 to TRBJ1-1; D remains unclear. Trimming stripped 2 bases from V and 5 bases from J, with 9 bases between. This CDR3 is 12 amino acids long. CDR1 and CDR2 (germline): GTSNPN, SVGIG (reference sequence). The CDR3: CAWSWSGTEAFF. The CDR3 nucleotides are TGTGCCTGGAGTTGGAGCGGGACTGAAGCTTTCTTT.

CDR3 sequence (DNA): TGTGCCAGCAGCTTAGCGGGACTAGCGGGAGTTTATGAGCAGTTCTTC. It specifies CASSLAGLAGVYEQFF. The chain uses TRBV13 and TRBJ2-1, with TRBD2 matching 14 bases. CDR1 and CDR2 from the germline V gene are PRHDT and FYEKMQ (reference sequence). J was trimmed by 8 bases and V by 1 base; bases with no gene match: 4. The CDR3 loop spans 16 amino acids.

The chain carries TRBV2 and TRBJ1-1; D is ambiguous. Trimming pared 3 bases from V and 6 bases from J, leaving 5 bases between. This CDR3 is built from 11 residues. Germline-derived CDR1 and CDR2 are SNHLY and FYNNEI. The CDR3 DNA follows: TGTGCCAGCAGTGACCGGGCTGAAGCTTTCTTT. It yields the protein CASSDRAEAFF.

V is TRBV4-3 and J is TRBJ1-2; TRBD1 agrees at 8 bases. CDR1 is LGHNA and CDR2 is YSLEER in the germline V gene. V dropped 3 bases and J dropped 8; count of bases not matched to a gene: 5. This CDR3 region has 13 residues. The chain's CDR3 is CASSQEQGGGYTF. Written as DNA, the CDR3 is TGCGCCAGCAGCCAGGAACAGGGGGGGGGCTACACCTTC.

The V call is TRBV5-4, the J call TRBJ2-2; a possible D gene is TRBD1 (6 bases). V was pared by 5 bases and J by 4 bases, with 18 bases between. The CDR3 extends over 16 amino acids. Germline CDR1 reads SGHNT; CDR2 reads YYREEE (reference sequence). DNA for the CDR3: TGTGCCAGCAGTTCCGGGCCGACCAGGGGCACCGGGGAGCTGTTTTTT. This sequence encodes CASSSGPTRGTGELFF.

In this sample, this clone turned up a few times. V gene TRBV9 combines with J gene TRBJ1-4, with a possible D match to TRBD1 (5 bases). V shed 4 bases and J shed 5 bases, with 12 bases lying between them. This CDR3 comprises 14 residues. Germline V lookup: CDR1 SGDLS, CDR2 YYNGEE. CDR3 DNA sequence: TGTGCCAGCAGCTCCGGTGGGGGGAATGAAAAACTGTTTTTT. This gives the protein CASSSGGGNEKLFF.

The chain recombines TRBV5-1 with TRBJ1-6, with 8 bases aligning to TRBD1. From germline, CDR1 is SGHRS and CDR2 YFSETQ. J gave up 0 bases and V 4 bases, and 6 bases lay outside the gene matches. The CDR3 covers 17 residues. The CDR3 DNA is TGCGCCAGCAGCCCTGGGGACAGGAGCTCCTATAATTCACCCCTCCACTTT. As protein: CASSPGDRSSYNSPLHF.

The chain has TRBV18 and TRBJ2-1; 9 bases line up with TRBD1. The CDR3 runs 16 residues. Germline CDR1 is KGHSH and CDR2 is LQKENI. J gave up 2 bases and V 0 bases, and 2 bases lay outside the gene matches. CDR3 sequence reads: CASSPPGQGPYNEQFF. DNA for the CDR3: TGTGCCAGCTCACCACCGGGACAGGGACCCTACAATGAGCAGTTCTTC.

The chain couples TRBV19 to TRBJ2-1; D ambiguous. Trimming took off 5 bases at V and 5 bases at J, with 16 bases between the two ends. This CDR3 contains 15 residues. CDR1 is LNHDA and CDR2 is SQIVND in the germline V gene (reference sequence). The DNA for the CDR3 is TGTGCCAGTAGTGGGTACGTGACACAAAACAATGAGCAGTTCTTC. This codes for CASSGYVTQNNEQFF.

The chain carries TRBV10-3 and TRBJ1-2; D uncertain. The length of the CDR3 is 13 residues. Per the germline V gene, CDR1 is ENHRY and CDR2 is SYGVKD. V dropped 0 bases and J dropped 5 bases, with 7 bases sitting between them. CDR3 sequence (DNA): TGTGCCATCAGTGAGTCGGCAAAATATGGCTACACCTTC. Protein product: CAISESAKYGYTF.

The gene calls are TRBV1 and TRBJ2-3; no check of the table's D call, TRBD2, against the DNA was made. TRBV1 is designated a pseudogene. This CDR3 is 19 amino acids long. The CDR3 region has the DNA TGCACCAGCAGCCCCACCTCAGCGGGGCCCGGGCATAGCACAGATACGCAGTATTTT. This gives the protein CTSSPTSAGPGHSTDTQYF.

V is TRBV7-2 and J is TRBJ2-2; 7 bases fit TRBD2. Trimming removed 1 base from V and 6 bases from J; junction bases left unmatched: 5. This CDR3 has 15 residues. Germline CDR1 and CDR2: SGHTA and FQGNSA. The DNA for the CDR3 is TGTGCCAGCAGCTTAGTTCCCGCGGGAGCCGGGGAGCTGTTTTTT. Encoded protein: CASSLVPAGAGELFF.

The chain links TRBV10-3 to TRBJ2-7, with 12 bases that match TRBD2. The CDR3 covers 17 residues. The V gene's germline CDR1 is ENHRY and CDR2 SYGVKD. V lost 10 bases and J lost 0; bases outside the gene matches: 13. The CDR3 region is CATAPTSGSGDSYEQYF. The DNA for the CDR3 is TGTGCCACCGCACCGACTAGCGGGAGTGGGGACTCCTACGAGCAGTACTTC.

This chain joins TRBV27 and TRBJ1-6, with 7 positions matching TRBD1. Germline trimming cut 6 bases from V and 13 bases from J; bases unmatched to any gene: 12. Germline V gene data show CDR1 as MNHEY and CDR2 as SMNVEV (reference sequence). This CDR3 is built from 14 residues. CDR3 bases: TGTGCCAGCAGCCCTGGGACAGCCTATTTCCCCCTCCACTTT. This gives the protein CASSPGTAYFPLHF.

The chain has TRBV30 and TRBJ1-5, with 7 bases identical to TRBD1. Germline trimming cut 1 base from V and 3 bases from J; bases unmatched to any gene: 12. The germline V gene has CDR1 GTSNPN and CDR2 SVGIG (reference sequence). The CDR3 totals 17 residues. DNA for the CDR3: TGTGCCTGGAGTGCGGCAAGGGGGCGCGGATCCAATCAGCCCCAGCATTTT. Protein: CAWSAARGRGSNQPQHF.

The J gene is TRBJ2-7, the V gene TRBV5-8; the match to TRBD1 covers 8 bases. CDR3 size: 14 residues. The V gene's germline CDR1 is SGHTS and CDR2 YDEGEE. With V trimmed by 0 bases and J by 3 bases, 2 bases remained unmatched. CDR3 protein: CASSLGTGLYEQYF. The DNA for the CDR3 is TGTGCCAGCAGCTTGGGGACAGGGCTCTACGAGCAGTACTTC.

The V and J genes are TRBV30 and TRBJ2-5; 8 nucleotides align to TRBD1. CDR3 length: 13 amino acids. Unmatched junction bases numbered 6, after V lost 5 bases and J lost 4 bases. From germline, CDR1 is GTSNPN and CDR2 SVGIG (reference sequence). The CDR3 DNA is TGTGCCTGGGCAGGGGGCGCGCTAGAGACCCAGTACTTC. It codes for CAWAGGALETQYF. Supplemented by reference TRBV30 and TRBJ2-5, the full variable domain reads SQTIHQWPATLVQPVGSPLSLECTVEGTSNPNLYWYRQAAGRGLQLLFYSVGIGQISSEVPQNLSASRPQDRQFILSSKKLLLSDSGFYLCAWAGGALETQYFGPGTRLLVL.